This TCR beta chain is from a study of blood T cell repertoires in COVID-19. About the research overall: Sites across the United States, Italy and Spain contributed samples from acute and convalescent COVID-19.

Sequenced by immunoSEQ multiplex PCR; TCRdb stores in-frame clones only, minus some. The top ten clones hold roughly 13% of a sample with approximately 75,000 clones, 75% to 90% of them seen once. While infection was still active, Seattle patients were enrolled and then followed longitudinally. The germline V gene has CDR1 SGHRS and CDR2 YFSETQ. This CDR3 spans 15 amino acids. The V end lost 4 bases, the J end lost 6 bases, and 17 bases lay between the germline ends. This TCR was sampled from a man aged 50 to 60 with COVID-19, enrolled during active disease. The chain has TRBV5-1 and TRBJ2-1; a possible D gene is TRBD1 (7 bases). Source material: peripheral blood. CDR3 sequence (DNA): TGCGCCAGCAGCGCGGGGAACAGGGGCGGCAATGAGCAGTTCTTC. Translation gives CASSAGNRGGNEQFF.